This T cell receptor beta chain derives from a study of CD8 T cells in ankylosing spondylitis. Study results and caveats: For ankylosing spondylitis blood, a TCR beta motif of seven to nine highly homologous variants appeared characteristic. Disease-linked clones were reportedly significantly enriched in matched ankylosing spondylitis synovial fluid.

As regards this clonotype: Its antigen is undetermined.

TCRdb analysed the 5' RACE reads with MiXCR anew, one entry per CDR3 protein. The sample shows roughly 260,000 distinct CDR3 sequences, approximately 20% of them seen only once. Germline loops: CDR1 LNHNV, CDR2 YYDKDF (reference sequence). The CDR3 contains 16 residues. V trimming: 2 bases; J trimming: 2 bases; junction bases outside the gene matches: 5. Material: blood, either unsorted or a sorted T cell fraction (not recorded which). V usage is TRBV15 and J usage is TRBJ2-5, with TRBD1 identical over 10 bases. The source of this sequence is a male donor with ankylosing spondylitis or in good health (not recorded which). The DNA for the CDR3 is TGTGCCACCAGCAGACCGGACAGGGGGACACAAGAGACCCAGTACTTC. Its translation: CATSRPDRGTQETQYF.